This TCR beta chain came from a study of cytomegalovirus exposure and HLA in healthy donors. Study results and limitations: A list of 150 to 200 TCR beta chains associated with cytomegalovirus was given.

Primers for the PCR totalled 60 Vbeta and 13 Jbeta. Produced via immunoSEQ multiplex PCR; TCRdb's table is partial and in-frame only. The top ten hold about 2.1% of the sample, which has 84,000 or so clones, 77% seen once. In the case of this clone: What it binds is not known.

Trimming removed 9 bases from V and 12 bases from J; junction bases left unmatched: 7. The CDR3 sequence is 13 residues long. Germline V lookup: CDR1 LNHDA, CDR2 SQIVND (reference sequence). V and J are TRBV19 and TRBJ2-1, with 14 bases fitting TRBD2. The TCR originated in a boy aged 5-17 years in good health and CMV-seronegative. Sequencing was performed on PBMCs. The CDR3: CASGLAGGLWQFF. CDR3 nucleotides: TGTGCCAGCGGACTAGCGGGAGGACTTTGGCAGTTCTTC.